This TCR beta chain was recorded in a study of T cells after yellow fever vaccination. At the level of the study: Low-cell-number fractions were prepared with SMART-Seq v4 Ultra Low Input. Points from the study as a whole: At around 95% for CD4 and 70% to 90% for CD8, most primary-vaccination clones showed up again after the booster. By day 5 rather than day 15, the secondary response had peaked, though it was weaker.

Of note for this clonotype: Its antigen is unknown.

The 5'RACE template-switching step produced TCR cDNA and added a universal primer site and UMIs. TCRdb reprocessed the 5' RACE reads with MiXCR, giving one entry per CDR3 protein. The table has about 340,000 distinct CDR3 sequences, around 12% seen once. Trimming stripped 5 bases from V and 8 bases from J, with 18 bases between. Germline V CDR1 and CDR2: SGHVS, FQNEAQ. The CDR3 has 15 amino acids. Sequences were derived from CD4+ T cells sorted from PBMCs, sampled 15 days after the yellow fever booster vaccination. The TCR was taken from a man younger than 35 who received the YFV17D yellow fever vaccine. The chain uses TRBV7-8 and TRBJ1-4; D might be TRBD1 (5 bases). CDR3 sequence reads: CASSGGLLAGEKLFF. In nucleotides, the CDR3 is TGTGCCAGCAGCGGGGGACTTCTCGCGGGGGAAAAACTGTTTTTT. Full variable domain (rest looked up from reference TRBV7-8 and TRBJ1-4): GAGVSQSPRYKVAKRGQDVALRCDPISGHVSLFWYQQALGQGPEFLTYFQNEAQLDKSGLPSDRFFAERPEGSVSTLKIQRTQQEDSAVYLCASSGGLLAGEKLFFGSGTQLSVL.